One and the same sample provided the 23 T cell receptor beta chains below, sequenced in a study of shared clonotypes between healthy human individuals. The method was immunoSEQ multiplex PCR; TCRdb's version includes in-frame clones alone and lacks a portion of them. The repertoire includes approximately 2.1 million clones, over 85% of them detected once, and under 0.45% sits in the top ten. Sequenced input: naive CD4+ T cells from PBMCs. The subset was: CD45RA+ positively selected. The source is a man in his late teens or twenties in good health. Some clones in this sample may be carry-over from other donors' samples.

This clone was recorded only once. CDR3 region: CSADASSYNEQFF. In nucleotides, the CDR3 is TGCAGCGCCGACGCGAGCTCCTACAATGAGCAGTTCTTC. The chain is built from TRBV29-1 and TRBJ2-1, with unresolved D. CDR1 SQVTM and CDR2 ANQGSEA come from the germline V gene. The length of the CDR3 is 13 residues. V gave up 7 bases and J gave up 0 bases, with 10 bases separating them.

This clone has just one count. The chain combines TRBV9 with TRBJ2-1; tentative D call: TRBD2 (6 bases). V lost 3 bases and J lost 0, with 13 bases in between. The CDR3 is 16 amino acids. Per the germline V gene, CDR1 is SGDLS and CDR2 is YYNGEE. CDR3 nucleotide sequence: TGTGCCAGCAGCGAACGATTAGCGGCCTCCTACAATGAGCAGTTCTTC. Its translation: CASSERLAASYNEQFF.

CDR3 residues: CASSLALRGSYGYTF. The DNA of the CDR3 is TGTGCCAGCAGCTTAGCCCTCAGGGGGAGCTATGGCTACACCTTC. The chain employs TRBV7-2 and TRBJ1-2; TRBD1 matches 7 bases. CDR3 length: 15 amino acids. Germline assignment: CDR1 SGHTA and CDR2 FQGNSA. Trimming at V came to 0 bases and at J to 4 bases, leaving 5 bases not matched to a gene.

The chain uses TRBV7-9 and TRBJ1-5; tentatively, D is TRBD1 (6 bases). In germline, CDR1 is SEHNR, CDR2 FQNEAQ (reference sequence). V was shortened by 2 bases and J by 7 bases, with 9 bases between the two germline ends. The CDR3 totals 13 residues. CDR3 sequence (DNA): TGTGCCAGCAGCTTAAAAGGGGGGCAGCCCCAGCATTTT. It specifies CASSLKGGQPQHF.

On this clone itself: This sample also contains other DNA sequences that code for the same CDR3. This chain links TRBV9 with TRBJ1-5; the D is unclear. With 3 bases removed from V and 0 bases from J, the gap between germline ends came to 10 bases. Germline V gene lookup returns CDR1 SGDLS and CDR2 YYNGEE. The CDR3 spans 15 residues. This chain's CDR3 is CASSADGHSNQPQHF. The CDR3 DNA is TGTGCCAGCAGCGCGGACGGCCATAGCAATCAGCCCCAGCATTTT.

This clone was observed once. The V and J genes are TRBV5-1 and TRBJ2-7; D gene uncertain. Germline CDR1 reads SGHRS; CDR2 reads YFSETQ. The CDR3 length is 14 residues. The V and J ends lost 5 bases and 6 bases respectively, with 18 bases between them. CDR3 loop: CASSGLPSAGEQYF. As DNA, the CDR3 is TGCGCCAGCAGTGGCCTCCCCTCGGCCGGCGAGCAGTACTTC.

The chain links TRBV30 to TRBJ1-4; tentatively, D is TRBD1 (5 bases). The ends were cut back, 8 bases at V and 11 bases at J, with 33 bases in the middle. The CDR3 runs 17 residues. The V gene's germline CDR1 is GTSNPN and CDR2 SVGIG (reference sequence). In DNA, the CDR3 is TGTGCCGGTGAAGACACGTTCTATATCCGGGGGTTCGGGAAACTGTTTTTT. Protein product: CAGEDTFYIRGFGKLFF.

The chain uses TRBV9 and TRBJ1-1; no definite D call. The CDR3 is 13 amino acids. CDR1 SGDLS and CDR2 YYNGEE come from the germline V gene. V dropped 4 bases and J dropped 5 bases, with 12 bases sitting between them. The CDR3 protein is CASSFYLGTEAFF. In DNA, the CDR3 is TGTGCCAGCAGCTTCTATCTGGGAACTGAAGCTTTCTTT.

J is TRBJ2-1 and V is TRBV2, with TRBD1 identical over 9 bases. Losses at the gene ends were 8 bases for V and 4 bases for J; bases not matched to a gene: 6. The CDR3 runs to 14 residues. Looked up from germline, CDR1 is SNHLY and CDR2 is FYNNEI. CDR3 DNA: TGTGCCAGCGGGGACAGGGCCCTGTACAATGAGCAGTTCTTC. Encoded protein: CASGDRALYNEQFF.

As concerns this clone: Other DNA sequences in this specimen translate into the identical CDR3. J is TRBJ1-1 and V is TRBV5-1; maybe TRBD1 (5 bases). The CDR3 has 14 residues. V lost 4 bases to trimming and J lost 0 bases, with 10 bases between them. Germline loops: CDR1 SGHRS, CDR2 YFSETQ. CDR3 DNA sequence: TGCGCCAGCAGCCTACAGGCGATGAACACTGAAGCTTTCTTT. This sequence encodes CASSLQAMNTEAFF.

The gene calls are TRBV5-1 and TRBJ1-1, with D perhaps matching TRBD1 (6 bases). Looked up from germline, CDR1 is SGHRS and CDR2 is YFSETQ. V lost 6 bases and J lost 4, with 16 bases in between. The CDR3 sequence is 14 residues long. In DNA form, the CDR3 reads TGCGCCAGCAATTTGGGGGCGCGGGGCACTGAAGCTTTCTTT. Its translation: CASNLGARGTEAFF.

The chain carries TRBV5-8 and TRBJ2-1; tentatively, D is TRBD2 (7 bases). This CDR3 has 15 amino acids. V gave up 3 bases and J gave up 3 bases, with 13 bases separating them. Germline assignment: CDR1 SGHTS and CDR2 YDEGEE. The CDR3 sequence: CASSYLGGVYNEQFF. The CDR3 nucleotides read TGTGCCAGCAGCTATTTAGGGGGGGTCTACAATGAGCAGTTCTTC.

The gene calls are TRBV28 and TRBJ1-3; D unclear. Trimming left V 3 bases short and J 4 bases short, with 7 bases between. In germline, CDR1 is MDHEN, CDR2 SYDVKM. The CDR3 length is 13 residues. Here the CDR3 DNA reads TGTGCCAGCAGTTTCCCAGCCGGAAACACCATATATTTT. This gives the protein CASSFPAGNTIYF.

The rearrangement links TRBV19 to TRBJ1-5; no clear D. Germline assignment: CDR1 LNHDA and CDR2 SQIVND (reference sequence). Trimming removed 10 bases at V and 0 bases at J, with 10 bases between. There are 13 residues in the CDR3. CDR3: CATTGFSNQPQHF. For the CDR3, the DNA is TGTGCCACTACGGGATTTAGCAATCAGCCCCAGCATTTT.

This clone appeared once. The chain links TRBV18 to TRBJ2-3; D may be TRBD2 (6 bases). The CDR3 consists of 14 residues. CDR1 and CDR2 from the germline V gene are KGHSH and LQKENI. Trimming took off 3 bases at V and 3 bases at J, with 10 bases between the two ends. The CDR3 loop is CASSPWRETDTQYF. For the CDR3, the DNA is TGTGCCAGCTCACCGTGGAGGGAAACAGATACGCAGTATTTT.

The chain couples TRBV28 to TRBJ1-2; D remains unclear. CDR1 is MDHEN, CDR2 SYDVKM, per germline. This CDR3 is 16 amino acids long. Trimming removed 5 bases at V and 3 bases at J, with 19 bases between. The CDR3 nucleotides are TGTGCCAGCAGTCCCCAGTTTGTGGGTGTCCACTATGGCTACACCTTC. Translated: CASSPQFVGVHYGYTF.

This chain links TRBV6-5 with TRBJ2-7; D gene uncertain. CDR3 length: 16 residues. V dropped 4 bases and J dropped 3 bases, with 19 bases sitting between them. The germline V gene encodes CDR1 MNHEY and CDR2 SVGAGI. CDR3 sequence reads: CASSSRQQGFNYEQYF. CDR3 DNA: TGTGCCAGCAGTTCACGGCAACAAGGGTTCAACTACGAGCAGTACTTC.

This rearrangement joins TRBV6-1 to TRBJ2-5; D ambiguous. CDR1 MNHNS and CDR2 SASEGT come from the germline V gene. The CDR3 runs 13 residues. Trimming removed 7 bases at V and 5 bases at J, with 14 bases between. The CDR3 sequence: CASTLDLGETQYF. The CDR3 DNA is TGTGCCAGCACTTTGGACCTCGGGGAGACCCAGTACTTC.

The CDR3 loop reads CASSPKVGAKGEQYF. As DNA, the CDR3 is TGTGCCAGCAGCCCGAAGGTAGGGGCGAAAGGCGAGCAGTACTTC. This chain uses TRBV7-3 with TRBJ2-7, with D perhaps matching TRBD1 (5 bases). This CDR3 is 15 amino acids long. Germline V CDR1 and CDR2: SGHTA, FQGTGA. V shed 5 bases and J shed 6 bases, with 20 bases lying between them.

This sequence joins TRBV7-9 and TRBJ1-3; the D gene is possibly TRBD1 (5 bases). Trimming stripped 1 base from V and 4 bases from J, with 11 bases between. The germline V gene has CDR1 SEHNR and CDR2 FQNEAQ (reference sequence). CDR3 length: 15 residues. In DNA, the CDR3 is TGTGCCAGCAGCTTAGTAAGACAGAGGGGAAACACCATATATTTT. Protein product: CASSLVRQRGNTIYF.

V usage is TRBV28 and J usage is TRBJ2-3; D gene unclear. Trimming pared 6 bases from V and 1 base from J, leaving 8 bases between. Germline loops: CDR1 MDHEN, CDR2 SYDVKM. The length of the CDR3 is 13 residues. The CDR3 DNA reads as TGTGCCAGCAGATCATGGGGCACAGATACGCAGTATTTT. Its translation: CASRSWGTDTQYF.

V gene TRBV4-3 combines with J gene TRBJ2-5, with D perhaps given as TRBD1 or TRBD2 (5 bases each). This CDR3 is built from 16 residues. Per the germline V gene, CDR1 is LGHNA and CDR2 is YSLEER. Trimming removed 5 bases from V and 5 bases from J, with 21 bases in between. This chain's CDR3 is CASSKLEEGSAETQYF. The CDR3 nucleotides read TGCGCCAGCAGCAAACTGGAAGAGGGGTCGGCGGAGACCCAGTACTTC.

A word on this clone: The same CDR3 can be traced to other DNA sequences in this sample. CDR3 region: CASSPRTDTEAFF. The CDR3 coding sequence is TGTGCCAGCTCACCACGGACAGACACTGAAGCTTTCTTT. The chain couples TRBV18 to TRBJ1-1; maybe TRBD1 (6 bases). With 1 base removed from V and 3 bases from J, the gap between germline ends came to 6 bases. The CDR3 has 13 amino acids. Per the germline V gene, CDR1 is KGHSH and CDR2 is LQKENI.